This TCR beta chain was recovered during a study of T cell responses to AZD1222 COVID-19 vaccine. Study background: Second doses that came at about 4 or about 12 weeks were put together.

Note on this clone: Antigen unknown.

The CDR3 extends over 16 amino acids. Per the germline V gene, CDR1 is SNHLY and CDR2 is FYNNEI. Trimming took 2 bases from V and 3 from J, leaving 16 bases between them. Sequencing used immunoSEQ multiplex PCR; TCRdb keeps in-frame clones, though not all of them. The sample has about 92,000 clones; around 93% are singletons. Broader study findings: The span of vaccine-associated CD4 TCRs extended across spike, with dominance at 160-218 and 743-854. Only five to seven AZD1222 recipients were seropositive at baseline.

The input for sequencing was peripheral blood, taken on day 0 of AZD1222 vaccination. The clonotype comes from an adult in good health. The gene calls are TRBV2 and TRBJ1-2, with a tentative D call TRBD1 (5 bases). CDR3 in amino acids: CASSEQGFKEYYGYTF. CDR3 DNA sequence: TGTGCCAGCAGTGAACAGGGCTTTAAGGAATACTATGGCTACACCTTC.